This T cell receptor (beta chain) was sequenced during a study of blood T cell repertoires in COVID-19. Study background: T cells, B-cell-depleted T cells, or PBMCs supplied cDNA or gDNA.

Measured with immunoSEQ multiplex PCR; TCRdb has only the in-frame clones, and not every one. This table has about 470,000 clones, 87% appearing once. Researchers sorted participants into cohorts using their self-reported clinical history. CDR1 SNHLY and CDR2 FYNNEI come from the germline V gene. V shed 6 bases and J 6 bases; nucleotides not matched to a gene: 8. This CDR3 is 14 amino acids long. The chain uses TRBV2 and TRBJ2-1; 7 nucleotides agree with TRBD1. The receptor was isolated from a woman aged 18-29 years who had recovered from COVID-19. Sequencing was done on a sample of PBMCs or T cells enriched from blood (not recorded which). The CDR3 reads CASRETGSGNEQFF. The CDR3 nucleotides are TGTGCCAGCAGAGAGACAGGGTCGGGCAATGAGCAGTTCTTC.